This TCR beta chain was identified in a study of early T cells in non-severe SARS-CoV-2 infection. Each cDNA molecule carried a unique molecular identifier. TCRdb recomputed calls from the 5' RACE reads with MiXCR, one row per CDR3 protein. The top ten clones hold about 3% of a sample with 70,000 to 90,000 distinct CDR3 sequences, about an eighth of them seen once. Losses at the gene ends were 2 bases for V and 1 base for J; bases not matched to a gene: 5. This CDR3 is 16 amino acids long. Germline CDR1 GTSNPN, CDR2 SVGIG (reference sequence). Input material: whole blood. This sequence joins TRBV30 and TRBJ2-5; 12 bases match TRBD2. The sequence was obtained from an adult who was a healthcare worker with PCR-confirmed SARS-CoV-2 infection or an uninfected control (not recorded which). CDR3: CAWSRLAGGVQETQYF. The DNA of the CDR3 is TGTGCCTGGAGTCGCCTAGCGGGAGGGGTCCAAGAGACCCAGTACTTC.